This T cell receptor (beta chain) comes out of a study of cytomegalovirus exposure and HLA in healthy donors (TCRdb year 2017). Describing the broader study: An earlier analysis of roughly 610 of the donors reported 276 Gb of sequence data and 117 million unique TCR beta sequences obtained from roughly 170 million T cells. Of the roughly 400 genotyped donors, 65% to 90% fell in the genetic ancestry cluster associated with self-reported Caucasian donors. In a later analysis, previously published TCR beta repertoires from 550 to 700 donors were re-analyzed and high-resolution HLA genotyping was added so that TCR occurrence patterns could be studied. The aim of the study was to test whether cataloging public T cell receptors could identify signatures of past pathogen exposure. A separate validation cohort of approximately 130 different subjects was used in addition to the 666-subject first cohort. An early release covering just under 650 HLA-typed donors comprised approximately 300 gigabases of sequencing data and approximately 85 million unique TCR sequences. Alongside the repertoire data, information on donor age, sex, ethnicity and CMV serostatus was compiled. Among several hundred genotyped donors of the cohort, an average of around 250,000 unique TCR beta nucleotide sequences was sequenced per donor, of which about 19% were non-productive. In an earlier analysis of roughly 580 of the donors, high-throughput TCR beta sequencing was used to judge whether each TCR beta V gene segment behaved as functional or pseudogenic. The study used immunosequencing to profile the T cell repertoires of approximately 630 subjects and linked those repertoires to cytomegalovirus serostatus. Every repertoire in the discovery cohort had been generated on one and the same sequencing platform. To predict cytomegalovirus infection status, the study brought together high-throughput TCR immunosequencing, statistical association of individual TCRs with disease status, and machine learning. Both class I and class II loci were covered by HLA typing, at four-digit resolution. A later genetic analysis took genome-wide SNP genotypes for about 55% of the 666 donors and used that subset as a discovery cohort. Typing coverage varied by locus: about 620-640 donors for A, B, C, DRB1 and DQB1; some 520 for DQA1; approximately 610 for DPA1; 450 to 480 for DPB1. A handful of DR-DQ haplotypes were handled as single units for association and clustering because linkage in the cohort was strong. The later analysis used no new phenotypic data to find candidate immune exposures, relying instead on TCR beta sequences and their occurrence across donors. Here is what the overall study found, with its caveats: A further reported finding was that TCR beta sequences accurately predicted the HLA-A and HLA-B alleles for most subjects in the first cohort. Because counts were too low, seventeen rarely observed V segments, including chromosome 9 orphons, were excluded from the earlier analysis of roughly 580 of the donors. Roughly uniform sequencing depth across donors was assumed in presence/absence analyses, although this assumption may not hold. In a later genetic analysis, a missense DCLRE1C variant was associated with V-gene and J-gene trimming of TCR beta chains, and the association was replicated in an independent cohort. According to a later analysis, most CMV-associated TCR beta chains appeared to be HLA-restricted, and the HLA associations seemed to be driven largely by CMV exposure. Compared with the 666-donor mean, donors in an Asian-associated ancestry cluster had fewer N-insertions in productive TCRs, according to a later genetic analysis. This cohort had only TCR beta chains sequenced, and the lack of alpha or paired-chain data limited which features could be detected. The classifier was reported to diagnose cytomegalovirus status with high specificity and sensitivity in both the original and validation cohorts. Broadly in line with IMGT annotations, most TCR beta V segments showed up in productive rearrangements about 87% or about 30% of the time in an earlier analysis of 587 of the donors. In vitro tests confirmed that three of the cytomegalovirus-associated TCR beta chains recognize cytomegalovirus antigens. CMV serostatus was the only immune exposure information available for the cohort. A later analysis reported that several top co-occurrence clusters appeared linked to parvovirus B19, influenza, CMV and Epstein-Barr virus. Because some donors lacked HLA typing at each locus, the association tests relied only on the typed subset. Correlated functional status among segregating V segments might be attributable to linkage disequilibrium, but an unknown experimental factor could not be ruled out. A total of 164 TCR beta chains were listed by the study as associated with cytomegalovirus. A cluster of highly shared sequence variants was judged likely to be a technical artifact of the sequencing pipeline. While some public TCRs were present in many individuals, most TCR sequences turned up only very rarely across donors. The authors suggested that the approach could potentially be extended to other disease states and immunological phenotypes. In a later analysis, HLA-associated TCR beta chains were found to be more clonally expanded and to have lower generation probabilities than equally common non-associated chains. A later analysis associated about 17,000 TCR beta sequences with specific HLA alleles at a false discovery rate of 0.05. The 87-base-pair reads could not distinguish some IMGT-functional V segments, including TRBV6-2 and TRBV6-3, so those segments were excluded. When HLA alleles, especially DR and DQ, strongly co-occurred, TCR associations were difficult to assign to individual alleles. In a later analysis, TCR association rates were found to vary across HLA loci, with the most associated TCRs seen for DRB1 alleles and the fewest for HLA-C alleles.

In total, 600 or so healthy bone marrow donors made up the cohort. Cohort members were all nominally healthy when sampled, although unrecorded immune exposures were likely present. The donor tested CMV seronegative and was one of the 352 seronegative cohort members. A peripheral blood sample was collected from each donor, and TCR beta sequencing was performed on peripheral blood mononuclear cells. The Qiagen DNeasy Blood Extraction Kit was used to extract genomic DNA from the blood cell samples. A distance of 13 bases separates the germline ends of V and J, which lose 0 bases and 5 bases respectively. From cysteine to phenylalanine, the CDR3 is 15 amino acids long. Only the CDR3 DNA stays, 45 bases, in frame from base 1. The germline V gene sets CDR1 to SNHLY and CDR2 to FYNNEI. Note on this clone: This clone's antigen is unknown.

Library prep was done by the immunoSEQ multiplex PCR assay. For the multiplex PCR, a mixture combining 60 forward primers for TCR Vbeta segments and 13 reverse primers for TCR Jbeta segments was used. A multiplex PCR assay on genomic DNA amplified the CDR3 region of rearranged TCR beta genes. The Illumina HiSeq System was used to sequence the amplified TCR beta libraries as 87-base-pair reads. In the authors' own workflow: A later analysis counted about 76 million unique TCR beta chains across the 650 to 800 repertoires, and some 12 million of these chains were shared by at least two donors. To remove PCR and sequencing errors, raw reads were error-corrected and collapsed into unique sequences using a nearest-neighbor algorithm that merged closely related sequences. Alignment of CDR3 sequences to IMGT reference sequences was used to assign V, D and J gene segments. For a sequence to be retained, at least a six-nucleotide match to both a V gene segment and a J gene segment was required. Rearrangements were called productive when the CDR3 lacked stop codons and stayed in frame with V and J; all others were non-productive. Following IMGT convention, CDR3 was defined as the stretch from the second conserved V-encoded cysteine to the conserved J-encoded phenylalanine. The earlier analysis of roughly 590 of the donors excluded any sequence lacking an unambiguous match to a single V gene segment. In an earlier analysis of approximately 550 of the donors, V segments were called functional above 56.7% productive rearrangements and were called segregating when the between-donor standard deviation exceeded 5%. A statistical classification framework was developed to diagnose cytomegalovirus status using the catalog of TCR beta chain sequences. In a later analysis, V and J genes were assigned by comparing TCR nucleotide sequences against IMGT/GENE-DB human TR gene sequences. In a later analysis, CDR3 sequences and most-parsimonious VDJ recombination scenarios were assigned using the TCRdist pipeline. In a later analysis, every TCR beta chain was defined by the combination of its CDR3 amino acid sequence and its V-gene family, and reads without a unique V-gene family were dropped. A later analysis removed over 500 highly shared, low-generation-probability nucleotide sequences to deal with suspected cross-contamination and a sequencing artifact. A later analysis calculated a clonal expansion index for each public chain from normalized within-repertoire ranks of inferred template counts. In a later analysis, generation probabilities were computed with a VDJ recombination model fitted to out-of-frame rearrangements, and the resulting probabilities were checked against IGoR. In a later analysis, TCR-TCR, TCR-HLA and TCR-CMV co-occurrence was scored with hypergeometric tests, and a repertoire-size bias correction was applied to TCR pairs. In a later analysis, false discovery rates were estimated by permuting HLA or CMV assignments 20 times. A later analysis grouped co-occurring TCRs with DBSCAN, adding TCRdist sequence similarity when clustering within HLA-allele-positive subsets. Repertoires with fewer than 30,000 or more than 120,000 public chains were left out of co-occurrence clustering, as were four to six repertoires with anomalous nucleotide sharing. Here the immuneACCESS table is served through TCRdb, limited to in-frame sequences with V and J called. Missing clones are a known gap in these copies; in checked studies unresolved V genes cover under half, and the rest lacks a known reason. V and J calls and clone size follow that table, whereas D and trimming were derived from the DNA. The table for this sample records about 46,000 clones. The top ten constitute about 1.1% of the sample.

Recombination linked TRBV2 to TRBJ1-1; TRBD1 is possibly the D segment (6 matching bases). This TCR derives from a middle-aged woman in good health and CMV-seronegative. Material: PBMCs. The CDR3 amino acid sequence is: CASSEAPGARTEAFF. The nucleotides are TGTGCCAGCAGTGAAGCGCCAGGGGCGCGAACTGAAGCTTTCTTT. The CDR3 plus the reference TRBV2 and TRBJ1-1 genes for the other parts give the full variable domain: EPEVTQTPSHQVTQMGQEVILRCVPISNHLYFYWYRQILGQKVEFLVSFYNNEISEKSEIFDDQFSVERPDGSNFTLKIRSTKLEDSAMYFCASSEAPGARTEAFFGQGTRLTVV.